The 2 T cell receptor beta chains below were found in one sample sequenced in a study of cytomegalovirus exposure and HLA in healthy donors. In the PCR, 60 Vbeta and 13 Jbeta primers were used. Produced via immunoSEQ multiplex PCR; TCRdb's table is partial and in-frame only. The table includes about 120,000 clones, around 86% detected once. The sequencing sample was made of PBMCs. All receptors come from a woman in her thirties or forties in good health and CMV-seronegative.

The rearrangement links TRBV12-5 to TRBJ2-3; 8 bases map to TRBD1. The J segment lost 2 bases and the V segment lost 6 bases, leaving 7 bases of the junction unmatched. The CDR3 is 15 residues long. Germline CDR1 and CDR2: LGHNT and FRNRAP. This CDR3 is CASGGTGPFTDTQYF. The CDR3, as DNA: TGTGCTAGTGGAGGGACAGGCCCTTTCACAGATACGCAGTATTTT.

This chain connects TRBV9 to TRBJ1-3, with D perhaps TRBD1 (5 bases). This CDR3 contains 14 residues. The V and J ends lost 4 bases and 7 bases respectively, with 15 bases between them. The germline gives CDR1 SGDLS, CDR2 YYNGEE. CDR3 coding DNA: TGTGCCAGCAGCCCTGAGGGACTGGAGAACACCATATATTTT. This encodes CASSPEGLENTIYF.